Below, 7 T cell receptor beta chains from the same sample are listed, as sequenced in a study of blood T cell repertoires in COVID-19. The protocol was immunoSEQ multiplex PCR, while the TCRdb copy is restricted to in-frame clones and leaves out a portion. The sample consists of 150,000 to 200,000 clones, about nine tenths of them appearing once. Material for sequencing was peripheral blood. These receptors were taken from an older woman who had recovered from COVID-19.

This chain joins TRBV19 and TRBJ2-3; TRBD1 agrees at 7 bases. The CDR3 covers 13 residues. Germline V CDR1 and CDR2: LNHDA, SQIVND (reference sequence). The ends lost 10 bases at V and 8 bases at J; junction bases unmatched: 12. CDR3 region: CAKGTEGATTQYF. CDR3 DNA: TGTGCCAAGGGGACCGAGGGGGCGACTACGCAGTATTTT.

The chain uses TRBV4-3 and TRBJ1-6; TRBD1 is a possible D gene (5 bases). Germline CDR1 is LGHNA and CDR2 is YSLEER. V lost 1 base, J lost 10 bases, and 17 bases lay in between. CDR3 length: 16 amino acids. The CDR3 is CASSQGPAGERSPLHF. The CDR3 bases are TGCGCCAGCAGCCAAGGCCCCGCGGGGGAACGCTCACCCCTCCACTTT.

The chain employs TRBV27 and TRBJ1-4; D unclear. CDR3 length: 19 residues. Between the trimmed V and J ends, which lost 5 bases and 3 bases, there was a span of 25 bases. Germline V CDR1 and CDR2: MNHEY, SMNVEV (reference sequence). CDR3 loop: CASSPHPRSYPGPNEKLFF. The DNA for the CDR3 is TGTGCCAGCAGTCCCCACCCCCGATCCTACCCTGGGCCTAATGAAAAACTGTTTTTT.

The chain couples TRBV6-5 to TRBJ1-5; a possible D gene is TRBD1 (5 bases). V lost 5 bases and J 4 bases, leaving 9 bases between the germline ends. Germline CDR1 MNHEY, CDR2 SVGAGI. The length of the CDR3 is 13 residues. CDR3 sequence: CASSTTGNQPQHF. Written as DNA, the CDR3 is TGTGCCAGCAGTACCACAGGTAATCAGCCCCAGCATTTT.

The V and J genes are TRBV27 and TRBJ1-6; 7 nucleotides match TRBD1. CDR1 and CDR2 (germline): MNHEY, SMNVEV (reference sequence). V shed 3 bases, J shed 6 bases, and the junction held 2 bases outside the gene matches. CDR3 size: 14 residues. CDR3 in DNA: TGTGCCAGCAGTTTGAGACAGGGTAATTCACCCCTCCACTTT. This sequence encodes CASSLRQGNSPLHF.

The chain's CDR3 is CASSLGGATEAFF. The CDR3 bases are TGTGCCAGCAGTTTGGGGGGGGCAACTGAAGCTTTCTTT. The chain links TRBV12-3 or TRBV12-4 to TRBJ1-1; D perhaps matches TRBD1 (6 bases). Trimming left V 3 bases short and J 5 bases short, with 10 bases between. The CDR3 spans 13 residues.

The chain uses TRBV11-2 and TRBJ2-1, with 9 nucleotides matching TRBD1. Unmatched junction bases numbered 5, after V lost 5 bases and J lost 6 bases. The length of the CDR3 is 14 residues. Looked up from germline, CDR1 is SGHAT and CDR2 is FQNNGV. CDR3 nucleotide sequence: TGTGCCAGCAGCCTATGGACAGGGGCCAATGAGCAGTTCTTC. It translates to CASSLWTGANEQFF.